One and the same sample provided the 12 T cell receptor beta chains below, sequenced in a study of human CD8 memory T cell subsets. Making the TCR beta libraries relied on UMI-labeled 5' RACE. TCRdb reworked the 5' RACE reads into one entry per CDR3 protein, no DNA. The specimen's table records around 10,000 distinct CDR3 sequences. Sequenced: CD8+ stem-like memory T cells (TSCM and TCM) sorted from PBMCs. Stated subset: stem-like memory CD8 T cells (TSTEM), CCR7+ PD-1- TIGIT-. The source of these receptors is a human donor in good health.

This chain connects TRBV7-3 to TRBJ2-1; TCRdb gives TRBD2 as the D gene, but with no DNA this cannot be confirmed. Germline V gene lookup returns CDR1 SGHTA and CDR2 FQGTGA. The CDR3 runs 15 residues. The CDR3 sequence is CASSPSGGAYNEQFF.

The chain recombines TRBV7-3 with TRBJ2-2; the TCRdb D gene call, TRBD2, has no DNA to confirm it. The germline V gene has CDR1 SGHTA and CDR2 FQGTGA. The CDR3 covers 18 residues. The CDR3 spells CASSLIPPSGGNTGELFF.

The CDR3 reads CASQGGSYEQYF. The chain uses TRBV6-5 and TRBJ2-7. This CDR3 has 12 amino acids. Germline lookup yields CDR1 MNHEY and CDR2 SVGAGI.

This chain connects TRBV5-1 to TRBJ2-7; the TCRdb call, TRBD2, lacks DNA for checking. The CDR3 contains 14 residues. Looked up from germline, CDR1 is SGHRS and CDR2 is YFSETQ. The CDR3 sequence: CASSLEDSGYEQYF.

The genes are TRBV29-1 and TRBJ1-5; as DNA is missing, the TRBD1 call by TCRdb cannot be tested. Germline V gives CDR1 SQVTM, CDR2 ANQGSEA. This CDR3 comprises 17 residues. CDR3: CSVGGVGTGEWNQPQHF.

The chain uses TRBV2 and TRBJ2-7; there is no DNA to check the TCRdb D call of TRBD2. Germline CDR1 and CDR2: SNHLY and FYNNEI. The CDR3 consists of 14 residues. The CDR3 here is CASRDGRSSQLQYF.

Frequency places this clonotype as medium-sized. This chain uses TRBV7-6 with TRBJ2-2. The length of the CDR3 is 12 residues. In germline, CDR1 is SGHVS, CDR2 FNYEAQ. The chain's CDR3 is CASSLRSGELFF.

The chain employs TRBV5-1 and TRBJ2-7. Germline V gene data show CDR1 as SGHRS and CDR2 as YFSETQ. This CDR3 contains 12 residues. CDR3 amino acids: CASSLESYEQYF.

CDR3 region: CASNGARLALNEQFF. This chain connects TRBV28 to TRBJ2-1; TCRdb returns TRBD2, unconfirmable since there is no DNA. The germline gives CDR1 MDHEN, CDR2 SYDVKM. The CDR3 loop spans 15 amino acids.

The chain couples TRBV12-3 or TRBV12-4 to TRBJ2-7. This CDR3 has 13 residues. This CDR3 is CASSLPISYEQYF.

J is TRBJ2-7 and V is TRBV2; TCRdb lists TRBD2, though no DNA is available to test this call. Germline values: CDR1 SNHLY, CDR2 FYNNEI. The CDR3 has 11 amino acids. CDR3: CATDSTYEQYF.

CDR3: CASSFFGLTGQGKTGELFF. J is TRBJ2-2 and V is TRBV5-1; TCRdb designates TRBD1, a call that cannot be tested without DNA. In germline, CDR1 is SGHRS, CDR2 YFSETQ. The CDR3 totals 19 residues.